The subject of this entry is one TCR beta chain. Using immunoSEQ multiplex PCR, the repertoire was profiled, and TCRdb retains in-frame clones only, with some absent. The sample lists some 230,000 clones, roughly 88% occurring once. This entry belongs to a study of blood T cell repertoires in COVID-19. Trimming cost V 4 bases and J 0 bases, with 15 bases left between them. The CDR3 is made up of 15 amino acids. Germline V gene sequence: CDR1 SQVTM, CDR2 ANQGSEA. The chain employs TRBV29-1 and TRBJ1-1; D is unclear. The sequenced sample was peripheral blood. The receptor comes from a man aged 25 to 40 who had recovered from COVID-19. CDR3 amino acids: CSVAIGVRMNTEAFF. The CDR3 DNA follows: TGCAGCGTTGCGATAGGAGTTAGGATGAACACTGAAGCTTTCTTT.